This T cell receptor (beta chain) was retrieved from a study of blood T cell repertoires in COVID-19. Study summary: PBMCs, B-cell-depleted T cells, or T cells provided the cDNA or gDNA that made up the material.

This CDR3 is built from 13 residues. Germline CDR1 is MNHEY and CDR2 is SMNVEV (reference sequence). V lost 4 bases, J lost 10 bases, and 17 bases lay in between. This clone was recorded a few times. Original handling: Reference gene primers were amplified, and this amplification served to estimate nucleated cell counts. Profiling relied on immunoSEQ multiplex PCR, and the TCRdb table lists in-frame clones only, not all of them. V, J and clone size were drawn from that table, and D and trimming were deduced from the DNA. This table has 200,000 to 300,000 clones, roughly 80% appearing once. The TCR comes from a woman aged 60 to 75 with active or convalescent COVID-19. This rearrangement joins TRBV27 to TRBJ2-7; TRBD1 is a possible D gene (5 bases). The specimen sequenced was peripheral blood. This chain's CDR3 is CASSSLTDLIQYF. CDR3 sequence (DNA): TGTGCCAGCAGTTCTCTGACAGATCTTATACAGTACTTC.